The 5 T cell receptor beta chains listed next were all sequenced from one sample in a study of T cell responses to AZD1222 COVID-19 vaccine. TCRdb's table, derived via immunoSEQ multiplex PCR, lists solely in-frame clones and lacks some. The data show about 15,000 clones, with about 87% seen just once and 2.9% held by the top ten. Material: peripheral blood, obtained 28 days after the second AZD1222 dose. Source of these receptors: an adult who received the AZD1222 COVID-19 vaccine.

The gene calls are TRBV7-2 and TRBJ2-4; no reliable D call. V gave up 4 bases and J gave up 0 bases, with 7 bases separating them. The germline CDR1 and CDR2 sequences are SGHTA and FQGNSA. The CDR3 is 14 amino acids. The CDR3 DNA follows: TGTGCCAGCAGCTCAGACATAGCCAAAAACATTCAGTACTTC. Translating gives CASSSDIAKNIQYF. Supplemented by reference TRBV7-2 and TRBJ2-4, the full variable domain reads GAGVSQSPSNKVTEKGKDVELRCDPISGHTALYWYRQSLGQGLEFLIYFQGNSAPDKSGLPSDRFSAERTGGSVSTLTIQRTQQEDSAVYLCASSSDIAKNIQYFGAGTRLSVL.

This rearrangement joins TRBV5-1 to TRBJ2-3; TRBD2 aligns across 7 bases. Losses at the gene ends were 0 bases for V and 4 bases for J; bases not matched to a gene: 8. The CDR3 length is 16 residues. Germline V gives CDR1 SGHRS, CDR2 YFSETQ. The CDR3 loop is CASSLAGGVVADTQYF. CDR3 coding DNA: TGCGCCAGCAGCTTGGCTGGGGGGGTGGTAGCAGATACGCAGTATTTT.

The rearrangement uses TRBV5-1 and TRBJ2-2, with D hard to call. The germline V and J ends were trimmed by 0 bases and 0 bases, with 6 bases remaining between them. From germline, CDR1 is SGHRS and CDR2 YFSETQ. The CDR3 sequence is 15 residues long. CDR3 amino acids: CASSLEVTNTGELFF. The CDR3 DNA reads TGCGCCAGCAGCTTGGAAGTTACGAACACCGGGGAGCTGTTTTTT.

This sequence joins TRBV2 and TRBJ1-2; D is possibly TRBD1 (6 bases). Germline assignment: CDR1 SNHLY and CDR2 FYNNEI. V was shortened by 6 bases and J by 8 bases, with 16 bases between the two germline ends. This CDR3 comprises 13 residues. CDR3 bases: TGTGCCAGCAGCCAAGGGGGATCACGAGGCTACACCTTC. Translated: CASSQGGSRGYTF.

V and J are TRBV12-3 or TRBV12-4 and TRBJ2-7; a possible D gene is TRBD1 (6 bases). Trimming removed 4 bases from V and 7 bases from J, with 14 bases in between. The CDR3 has 13 amino acids. The CDR3 reads CASSSDRGGEQYF. CDR3 DNA sequence: TGTGCCAGCAGTTCGGACCGAGGGGGAGAGCAGTACTTC.